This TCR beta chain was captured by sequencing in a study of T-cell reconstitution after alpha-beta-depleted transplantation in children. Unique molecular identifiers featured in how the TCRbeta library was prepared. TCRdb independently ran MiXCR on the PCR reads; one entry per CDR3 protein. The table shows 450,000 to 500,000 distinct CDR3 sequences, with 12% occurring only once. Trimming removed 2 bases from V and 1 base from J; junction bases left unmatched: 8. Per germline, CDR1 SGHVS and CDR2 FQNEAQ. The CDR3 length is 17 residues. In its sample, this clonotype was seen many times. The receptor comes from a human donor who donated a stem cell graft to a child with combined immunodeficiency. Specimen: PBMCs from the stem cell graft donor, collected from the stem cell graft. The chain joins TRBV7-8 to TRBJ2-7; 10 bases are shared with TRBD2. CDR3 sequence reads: CASSLRSGRALSYEQYF. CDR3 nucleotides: TGTGCCAGCAGCTTAAGAAGCGGGAGGGCCCTGTCCTACGAGCAGTACTTC.